The 3 T cell receptor beta chains presented below share a single source sample, sequenced in a study of cytomegalovirus exposure and HLA in healthy donors. This PCR relied on a set of 60 Vbeta primers and 13 Jbeta primers. Sequencing used immunoSEQ multiplex PCR; TCRdb keeps in-frame clones, though not all of them. Of more than 85,000 clones listed, 55% to 75% are singletons. The sequenced material came from PBMCs. The source of these receptors is a woman between 70 and 85 years old in good health and CMV-seropositive.

The rearrangement joins TRBV7-2 to TRBJ2-7, with 7 positions matching TRBD1. The CDR3 runs to 15 residues. V shed 5 bases and J 4 bases; nucleotides not matched to a gene: 11. The germline CDR1 and CDR2 sequences are SGHTA and FQGNSA. CDR3 nucleotide sequence: TGTGCCAGCAGCCAACAGGACAGGACTGGGTACGAGCAGTACTTC. Translated, it gives CASSQQDRTGYEQYF.

This clone was recorded once. V is TRBV2 and J is TRBJ1-2; 8 nucleotides agree with TRBD1. The CDR3 loop spans 14 amino acids. The trim removed 5 bases at V and 6 bases at J, leaving 8 bases unmatched. CDR1 is SNHLY and CDR2 is FYNNEI in the germline V gene. The CDR3 protein is CASSIRTGKDGYTF. In DNA, the CDR3 is TGTGCCAGCAGTATTCGGACAGGGAAGGATGGCTACACCTTC. Variable domain in full (rest from reference TRBV2 and TRBJ1-2): EPEVTQTPSHQVTQMGQEVILRCVPISNHLYFYWYRQILGQKVEFLVSFYNNEISEKSEIFDDQFSVERPDGSNFTLKIRSTKLEDSAMYFCASSIRTGKDGYTFGSGTRLTVV.

This clone appeared a few times. The chain recombines TRBV6-6 with TRBJ1-6, with 7 bases that match TRBD1. Per germline, CDR1 MNHNY and CDR2 SVGAGI (reference sequence). The CDR3 is 14 amino acids. V lost 3 bases, J lost 8 bases, and 4 bases stayed unmatched. DNA for the CDR3: TGTGCCAGCAGTTATGGACAGGTAGATTCACCCCTCCACTTT. Translating it yields CASSYGQVDSPLHF.